A single T cell receptor (beta chain) is shown here with its context. Its target is unknown. The repertoire was sequenced with immunoSEQ multiplex PCR; TCRdb's copy has only in-frame clones and lacks some. The table lists about 30,000 clones, roughly 84% of them singletons. Healthy controls were blood donor buffy coats. V dropped 2 bases and J dropped 0 bases, with 11 bases sitting between them. This CDR3 spans 17 amino acids. CDR1 and CDR2 from the germline V gene are SGHVS and FQNEAQ. This sample is drawn from a study of STAT5B mutations in CD4+ large granular lymphocyte leukemia. General study points: TRBV06-family usage was enriched in top patient clones (8/27) versus controls (2/35). Patient CD4-sorted repertoires looked more clonal than healthy CD4+ repertoires, even without putative leukemic clones.

This chain links TRBV7-8 with TRBJ1-6; tentatively, D is TRBD1 (6 bases). The source material was CD4+ T cells from blood buffy coats. The clonotype comes from a human donor in good health. This CDR3 is CASSLIQGPSYNSPLHF. The CDR3 DNA reads TGTGCCAGCAGCTTAATACAGGGCCCCTCCTATAATTCACCCCTCCACTTT.